The 21 T cell receptor beta chains below were found in one sample sequenced in a study of OX40 agonist ivuxolimab in advanced cancers. The repertoire was sequenced with immunoSEQ multiplex PCR; TCRdb's copy has only in-frame clones and lacks some. The sample lists tens of thousands of clones; around 89% were seen once. Sample: CD4+ or CD8+ T cells sorted from blood, taken in a trial of the OX40 agonist ivuxolimab. All receptors derive from an adult with an advanced solid tumor such as melanoma, head and neck, liver or kidney cancer.

This clone was detected only a few times. The CDR3 spells CASRDSGTDTQYF. CDR3 coding DNA: TGTGCCAGCAGGGACTCGGGGACAGATACGCAGTATTTT. The V and J genes are TRBV11-2 and TRBJ2-3; a weak D match, TRBD2 (5 bases). The CDR3 is made up of 13 amino acids. CDR1 and CDR2 from the germline V gene are SGHAT and FQNNGV. Deletions cut 6 bases from V and 3 bases from J, with 10 bases between.

The chain uses TRBV5-4 and TRBJ2-1; possible D gene TRBD2, 6 bases. CDR1 is SGHNT and CDR2 is YYREEE in the germline V gene (reference sequence). The CDR3 runs 19 residues. Trimming left V 0 bases short and J 4 bases short, with 23 bases between. CDR3 DNA: TGTGCCAGCAGCTTGGGACCCCTTAGCGGTCCCGCGGGGTACAATGAGCAGTTCTTC. Translation gives CASSLGPLSGPAGYNEQFF.

The V and J genes are TRBV6-5 and TRBJ2-7; D is ambiguous. Trimming stripped 6 bases from V and 3 bases from J, with 6 bases between. Germline V gene lookup returns CDR1 MNHEY and CDR2 SVGAGI. The CDR3 consists of 11 residues. In DNA, the CDR3 is TGTGCCAGCAGGTACAACTACGAGCAGTACTTC. Its protein is CASRYNYEQYF.

The chain uses TRBV5-4 and TRBJ2-7; tentative D call: TRBD2 (7 bases). Germline CDR1 is SGHNT and CDR2 is YYREEE (reference sequence). The length of the CDR3 is 15 residues. V lost 3 bases and J 0 bases, leaving 13 bases between the germline ends. The CDR3 DNA is TGTGCCAGCAGCTCCCGGGGAGGGGGCTCCTACGAGCAGTACTTC. It encodes CASSSRGGGSYEQYF. Filled out from reference TRBV5-4 and TRBJ2-7, the complete variable domain reads ETGVTQSPTHLIKTRGQQVTLRCSSQSGHNTVSWYQQALGQGPQFIFQYYREEENGRGNFPPRFSGLQFPNYSSELNVNALELDDSALYLCASSSRGGGSYEQYFGPGTRLTVT.

The chain uses TRBV2 and TRBJ2-7; 9 nucleotides line up with TRBD1. This CDR3 has 14 residues. Germline trimming cut 10 bases from V and 1 base from J; bases unmatched to any gene: 8. The germline CDR1 and CDR2 sequences are SNHLY and FYNNEI. The CDR3 coding sequence is TGTGCCACCCCGGGACAGGGACGATCCTACGAGCAGTACTTC. Its translation: CATPGQGRSYEQYF.

This clone was recorded only once. The chain is built from TRBV5-4 and TRBJ2-5; D call uncertain. The V end was cut by 2 bases, the J end by 4 bases, with 3 bases between. This CDR3 contains 11 residues. The germline gives CDR1 SGHNT, CDR2 YYREEE (reference sequence). CDR3 residues: CASSFGETQYF. The CDR3 DNA reads TGTGCCAGCAGCTTCGGAGAGACCCAGTACTTC.

V and J are TRBV6-5 and TRBJ1-3; TRBD1 is a possible D gene (5 bases). The V gene's germline CDR1 is MNHEY and CDR2 SVGAGI. CDR3 length: 14 amino acids. Trimming removed 0 bases from V and 7 bases from J, with 10 bases in between. The CDR3 DNA reads as TGTGCCAGCAGTTACTCGCCGGGGCAGAACACCATATATTTT. Its translation is CASSYSPGQNTIYF.

The V call is TRBV4-1, the J call TRBJ1-2, with D perhaps TRBD1 (6 bases). With 4 bases removed from V and 8 bases from J, the gap between germline ends came to 17 bases. The CDR3 runs 14 residues. Germline lookup yields CDR1 MGHRA and CDR2 YSYEKL. The CDR3 DNA sequence: TGCGCCAGCAGCCTGTATACGGGGGCGCTAGGCTACACCTTC. Its protein is CASSLYTGALGYTF.

V usage is TRBV4-1 and J usage is TRBJ2-7, with 7 bases identical to TRBD1. This CDR3 has 15 residues. The V and J ends lost 2 bases and 6 bases, in that order; junction bases with no gene match: 10. Germline V lookup: CDR1 MGHRA, CDR2 YSYEKL. The CDR3 DNA follows: TGCGCCAGCAGCCAACATCGGGACAGTGGGAGCGAGCAGTACTTC. Residues: CASSQHRDSGSEQYF.

The chain recombines TRBV6-5 with TRBJ2-3; D possibly matches TRBD1 or TRBD2 (5 bases each). Trimming took off 2 bases at V and 6 bases at J, with 9 bases between the two ends. The length of the CDR3 is 13 residues. Germline V gene lookup returns CDR1 MNHEY and CDR2 SVGAGI. CDR3 region: CASSYLGEDTQYF. CDR3 coding DNA: TGTGCCAGCAGTTACCTGGGGGAGGATACGCAGTATTTT.

J is TRBJ1-3 and V is TRBV7-9; no firm D call. This CDR3 is 14 amino acids long. Germline assignment: CDR1 SEHNR and CDR2 FQNEAQ (reference sequence). Trimming took 6 bases from V and 10 from J, leaving 19 bases between them. This chain's CDR3 is CASSLRAEEGTIYF. The DNA of the CDR3 is TGTGCCAGCAGTTTAAGGGCGGAGGAGGGTACCATATATTTT.

V is TRBV27 and J is TRBJ1-1; D call uncertain. The CDR3 runs to 13 residues. The V end was cut by 2 bases, the J end by 7 bases, with 11 bases between. The germline CDR1 and CDR2 sequences are MNHEY and SMNVEV (reference sequence). CDR3 sequence: CASSLNRLGEAFF. CDR3 DNA sequence: TGTGCCAGCAGTTTAAATAGGCTGGGTGAAGCTTTCTTT.

This chain joins TRBV7-9 and TRBJ2-1; 9 positions agree with TRBD1. CDR1 SEHNR and CDR2 FQNEAQ come from the germline V gene (reference sequence). This CDR3 region has 14 residues. V shed 5 bases and J 4 bases; nucleotides not matched to a gene: 3. The chain's CDR3 is CASSKGTGYNEQFF. Written as DNA, the CDR3 is TGTGCCAGCAGCAAAGGGACAGGGTACAATGAGCAGTTCTTC.

V is TRBV29-1 and J is TRBJ1-2; D ambiguous. Germline CDR1 and CDR2: SQVTM and ANQGSEA. CDR3 size: 11 residues. Trimming pared 2 bases from V and 8 bases from J, leaving 9 bases between. As DNA, the CDR3 is TGCAGCGTTGAAAACCAGCGGGGCTACACCTTC. It translates to CSVENQRGYTF.

The V call is TRBV27, the J call TRBJ2-1; TRBD2 aligns across 12 bases. With 6 bases clipped from V and 7 bases from J, the junction kept 4 bases outside the gene matches. The CDR3 has 14 residues. Germline assignment: CDR1 MNHEY and CDR2 SMNVEV (reference sequence). CDR3 sequence reads: CASSSSGGANEQFF. CDR3 nucleotides: TGTGCCAGCAGCTCTAGCGGGGGGGCAAATGAGCAGTTCTTC.

This clone was observed a handful of times. J is TRBJ2-7 and V is TRBV9, with D tentatively TRBD2 (5 bases). Germline CDR1 and CDR2: SGDLS and YYNGEE. V was clipped by 3 bases and J by 3 bases, with 16 bases between them. The CDR3 runs to 15 residues. Here the CDR3 reads CASSEHTAGDYEQYF. CDR3 sequence (DNA): TGTGCCAGCAGCGAACACACCGCGGGCGACTACGAGCAGTACTTC.

The genes are TRBV9 and TRBJ2-1, with 9 bases aligning to TRBD2. V lost 0 bases and J lost 4; bases outside the gene matches: 2. Germline V gene sequence: CDR1 SGDLS, CDR2 YYNGEE. CDR3 length: 15 residues. The CDR3 DNA sequence: TGTGCCAGCAGCGTAGAAGCGGGGGGTTACAATGAGCAGTTCTTC. This encodes CASSVEAGGYNEQFF.

The rearrangement joins TRBV6-5 to TRBJ2-7; possibly TRBD1 for D (5 bases). The V gene lost 2 bases and the J gene lost 3 bases, with 8 bases spanning the gap. The CDR3 is made up of 13 amino acids. Germline assignment: CDR1 MNHEY and CDR2 SVGAGI. In DNA, the CDR3 is TGTGCCAGCAGTTACGACAGATACTACGAGCAGTACTTC. Its translation is CASSYDRYYEQYF.

The chain joins TRBV27 to TRBJ2-1; D may be TRBD1 (6 bases). There are 15 residues in the CDR3. The germline V gene has CDR1 MNHEY and CDR2 SMNVEV (reference sequence). Between the trimmed V and J ends, which lost 2 bases and 5 bases, there was a span of 13 bases. For the CDR3, the DNA is TGTGCCAGCAGTTTAAGGCAGGGGCAGAACAATGAGCAGTTCTTC. Translating gives CASSLRQGQNNEQFF.

The chain joins TRBV5-1 to TRBJ1-2; maybe TRBD1 (6 bases). The CDR3 totals 18 residues. Germline V gene sequence: CDR1 SGHRS, CDR2 YFSETQ. Between the trimmed V and J ends, which lost 6 bases and 0 bases, there was a span of 24 bases. The DNA for the CDR3 is TGCGCCAGCAAAGAAGAACCGGGACAACGAAGCGCTAACTATGGCTACACCTTC. Protein product: CASKEEPGQRSANYGYTF.

The chain is built from TRBV15 and TRBJ2-3; TRBD2 matches 9 bases. The CDR3 runs 15 residues. V dropped 6 bases and J dropped 6; count of bases not matched to a gene: 10. Germline values: CDR1 LNHNV, CDR2 YYDKDF (reference sequence). This CDR3 is CATSDAGGLGDTQYF. The DNA for the CDR3 is TGTGCCACCAGTGATGCGGGGGGGCTGGGGGATACGCAGTATTTT.